These 13 T cell receptor beta chains were all obtained from the same sample, sequenced in a study of blood T cell repertoires in COVID-19. Here immunoSEQ multiplex PCR was the method, and the copy in TCRdb shows in-frame clones only, minus some. The sample lists some 490,000 clones; more than 85% were seen once. The material sequenced was PBMCs or T cells enriched from blood (not recorded which). These receptors were collected from a woman aged 60-70 years who had recovered from COVID-19.

This clone has just one count. V gene TRBV6-5 combines with J gene TRBJ2-4, with 9 nucleotides matching TRBD1. With V trimmed by 4 bases and J by 8 bases, 6 bases remained unmatched. Germline CDR1 MNHEY, CDR2 SVGAGI. The CDR3 has 14 residues. The CDR3 nucleotides are TGTGCCAGCAGTTTCGGACAGGGGACGGACATTCAGTACTTC. Its protein is CASSFGQGTDIQYF.

V and J are TRBV30 and TRBJ1-5; 7 nucleotides line up with TRBD1. This CDR3 has 15 amino acids. From germline, CDR1 is GTSNPN and CDR2 SVGIG (reference sequence). Trimming at V came to 3 bases and at J to 0 bases, leaving 5 bases not matched to a gene. CDR3 bases: TGTGCCTGGAGCCGACAGGGATATAGCAATCAGCCCCAGCATTTT. This codes for CAWSRQGYSNQPQHF.

The V gene is TRBV7-2, the J gene TRBJ2-1, with D possibly matching TRBD1 (6 bases). The CDR3 contains 17 residues. The germline V and J ends were trimmed by 1 base and 4 bases, with 17 bases remaining between them. Germline CDR1 and CDR2: SGHTA and FQGNSA. The CDR3 spells CASSLEKGRGVYNEQFF. CDR3 in DNA: TGTGCCAGCAGCTTAGAAAAAGGCAGGGGAGTGTACAATGAGCAGTTCTTC.

The genes are TRBV11-2 and TRBJ2-1; D is undetermined. Germline assignment: CDR1 SGHAT and CDR2 FQNNGV. The V end was cut by 0 bases, the J end by 4 bases, with 10 bases between. The CDR3 is made up of 15 amino acids. The CDR3 bases are TGTGCCAGCAGCTTAGATGCGAGAGTATACAATGAGCAGTTCTTC. This encodes CASSLDARVYNEQFF.

The table lists this clone with a few counts. The J gene is TRBJ1-2, the V gene TRBV28; possible D gene TRBD1, 6 bases. Germline CDR1 and CDR2: MDHEN and SYDVKM. This CDR3 is 14 amino acids long. Trimming removed 5 bases at V and 8 bases at J, with 18 bases between. The DNA for the CDR3 is TGTGCCAGCAGTCCCTCAGGGGCCCTATTGGGCTACACCTTC. Residues: CASSPSGALLGYTF.

The J gene is TRBJ1-2, the V gene TRBV7-8; D possibly corresponds to TRBD1 (6 bases). The CDR3 length is 15 residues. Trimming removed 6 bases from V and 3 bases from J, with 17 bases in between. CDR1 is SGHVS and CDR2 is FQNEAQ in the germline V gene. The CDR3 spells CASSPTGRVDYGYTF. The CDR3 DNA reads TGTGCCAGCAGTCCTACAGGGAGGGTAGACTATGGCTACACCTTC.

V gene TRBV5-1 combines with J gene TRBJ1-3, with TRBD1 matching 9 bases. Germline V gene sequence: CDR1 SGHRS, CDR2 YFSETQ. This CDR3 is built from 14 residues. The trim removed 5 bases at V and 4 bases at J, leaving 4 bases unmatched. The CDR3 DNA follows: TGCGCCAGCAGACAGGGGGCGCCCGGAAACACCATATATTTT. The encoded protein is CASRQGAPGNTIYF.

V and J are TRBV28 and TRBJ1-2; D uncertain. Germline V CDR1 and CDR2: MDHEN, SYDVKM. This CDR3 comprises 18 residues. V lost 4 bases and J 0 bases, leaving 21 bases between the germline ends. The CDR3 loop is CASSSLIAQSEANYGYTF. In DNA, the CDR3 is TGTGCCAGCAGTTCTCTAATAGCGCAGTCTGAGGCTAACTATGGCTACACCTTC.

The chain combines TRBV6-5 with TRBJ2-2; 7 bases map to TRBD1. Germline CDR1 and CDR2: MNHEY and SVGAGI. Unmatched junction bases numbered 2, after V lost 8 bases and J lost 2 bases. The CDR3 has 13 residues. CDR3 nucleotide sequence: TGTGCCAGCGGGACAGTTAACACCGGGGAGCTGTTTTTT. This translates into CASGTVNTGELFF.

This clone turned up a few times. The same CDR3 can be traced to other DNA sequences in this sample. The chain's CDR3 is CASSPGGNQPQHF. CDR3 coding DNA: TGTGCCAGCAGCCCGGGGGGCAATCAGCCCCAGCATTTT. The V and J genes are TRBV7-9 and TRBJ1-5; possibly TRBD1 for D (5 bases). Per the germline V gene, CDR1 is SEHNR and CDR2 is FQNEAQ (reference sequence). This CDR3 contains 13 residues. Trimming took 5 bases from V and 2 from J, leaving 7 bases between them. Full variable domain (remainder filled in from reference TRBV7-9 and TRBJ1-5): DTGVSQNPRHKITKRGQNVTFRCDPISEHNRLYWYRQTLGQGPEFLTYFQNEAQLEKSRLLSDRFSAERPKGSFSTLEIQRTEQGDSAMYLCASSPGGNQPQHFGDGTRLSIL.

J is TRBJ1-5 and V is TRBV6-5; D is possibly TRBD1 (6 bases). Per the germline V gene, CDR1 is MNHEY and CDR2 is SVGAGI. V was pared by 6 bases and J by 1 base, with 13 bases between. There are 15 residues in the CDR3. The CDR3 sequence is CASSQTGVSNQPQHF. For the CDR3, the DNA is TGTGCCAGCAGCCAGACAGGTGTGAGCAATCAGCCCCAGCATTTT.

V usage is TRBV6-5 and J usage is TRBJ2-7; the match to TRBD1 covers 9 bases. Trimming took 2 bases from V and 3 from J; bases not matched to a gene: 2. The CDR3 totals 14 residues. Germline lookup yields CDR1 MNHEY and CDR2 SVGAGI. CDR3 sequence (DNA): TGTGCCAGCAGTTACCGGGACAGGGTCTACGAGCAGTACTTC. It encodes CASSYRDRVYEQYF.

This clone was observed a few times. The gene calls are TRBV6-5 and TRBJ2-7; TRBD1 is a possible D gene (5 bases). Trimming cost V 5 bases and J 4 bases, with 15 bases left between them. CDR1 and CDR2 (germline): MNHEY, SVGAGI. The CDR3 is 14 residues long. CDR3 region: CASSRQLQGYEQYV. The DNA of the CDR3 is TGTGCCAGCAGTCGACAGCTACAAGGATACGAGCAGTACGTC.